This T cell receptor beta chain was sequenced for a study of blood T cell repertoires in COVID-19. Background on the study: Some COVID-19 samples were acute and others convalescent; all came from the United States, Italy and Spain. T cells, B-cell-depleted T cells, or PBMCs supplied cDNA or gDNA.

The germline gives CDR1 SEHNR, CDR2 FQNEAQ (reference sequence). CDR3 size: 14 residues. With V trimmed by 5 bases and J by 7 bases, 11 bases remained unmatched. Data came from immunoSEQ multiplex PCR; TCRdb stores just in-frame clones and leaves some out. Of 160,000 or so clones listed, roughly nine tenths were seen once; the top ten hold around 1.2%. Cohorts were determined from participant-reported clinical history. J is TRBJ2-7 and V is TRBV7-9, with TRBD1 matching 7 bases. Sequenced material: PBMCs or T cells enriched from blood (not recorded which). The sequence came from a human donor with acute COVID-19. The donor label of this sample is uncertain. CDR3 DNA: TGTGCCAGCAGCCCCCGGGACAGACTATTTGAGCAGTACTTC. It is translated as CASSPRDRLFEQYF.